The sequence of this T cell receptor beta chain was determined in a study of T cell responses to AZD1222 COVID-19 vaccine (dated by TCRdb to the early 2020s). Study-level background: TCR sequencing covered some 240 trial participants: about 210 given two doses of AZD1222 and approximately 25 given two doses of MenACWY control vaccine. Trial participants were enrolled into age subgroups of 18-55, 56-69 and 70-plus years, which contained around 150, 29 and 61 TCR-sequenced participants, respectively. On the study overall, not on this receptor specifically: Epitopes outside the regions mutated in the B.1.351 and B.1.1.7 variants were reportedly recognized by nearly half of the unique spike-specific TCRs. A significant rise in spike-specific TCR breadth and depth was observed after two AZD1222 doses relative to day 0 and relative to MenACWY recipients. Because no samples from the day 14 peak response were available, repertoires could be characterized only after the peak T cell response. Vaccine-associated CD4 TCRs spanned the whole spike protein, with dominant responses in regions 160-218 and 743-854. Most participants were white British and females outnumbered males, and the authors suggested that clonal diversity may have been underestimated. Conclusions about previously exposed vaccinees were limited because only six AZD1222 recipients were SARS-CoV-2 seropositive at baseline. In the small 56-69-year group, the increase in depth fell short of significance, most likely because of low power.

The sample's time point, from its label and the paper: about 28 days (+/-7) after the second vaccine dose. AZD1222 recipients whose second dose came at about 4 weeks and those whose second dose came at about 12 weeks were combined into one group, since spike-specific TCR depth and breadth did not differ between the two schedules. The vaccinee samples were drawn from two UK trials, COV001 and COV002, one of which was a single-blind randomized controlled phase 2/3 trial testing AZD1222 (ChAdOx1 nCoV-19) in healthy adults. For TCRbeta chain sequencing, PBMC samples from trial participants were taken at day 0 and at day 28 after the second dose. The CDR3 regions of human TCRbeta chains were subjected to immunosequencing. Per the original workflow: Repertoire TCRs were matched against a reference library of SARS-CoV-2-specific TCRs generated with the MIRA antigen-specificity platform. Breadth was defined as the fraction of unique TCRs that were SARS-CoV-2-associated. Depth was defined as the fraction of total T cells that were SARS-CoV-2-associated. Using the MIRA data, every spike-specific TCR was mapped to the spike region that the TCR reacted to and assigned to either a CD4 or a CD8 class. Log10-transformed breadth and depth values were compared by one-way ANOVA with Sidak's multiple comparisons tests. In TCRdb, the immuneACCESS table is reduced to in-frame sequences with V and J assigned. These tables do not hold every clone; where another copy was compared, an unresolved V gene accounts for under half, and the others remain unexplained. Clone size and V and J calls were adopted from that table, with D and trimming inferred from the DNA. A total of 160,000 or so clones appear in this sample, over 90% of them only once. The ten largest clones capture roughly 1.6% of the sample.

In regard to this clone: Its antigen is still unknown. The record has no base qualities; no much larger clone is one base away.

Inclusive of the bounding cysteine and phenylalanine, the CDR3 is 15 residues long. Only CDR3 DNA remains: 45 bases, in frame from the first base. CDR1 and CDR2 were assigned from the germline V gene (reference sequence) as SEHNR and FQNEAQ. Compared with germline, V lacks 5 bases and J lacks 3 bases; bases without a gene match: 9. The receptor chain draws on TRBV7-9 and TRBJ1-1; 7 of the junction bases match TRBD1. The receptor was isolated from an adult who received the AZD1222 COVID-19 vaccine. Sequencing was performed on peripheral blood, taken 28 days after the second AZD1222 dose. The bases are TGTGCCAGCAGCCCAGGGGGAGTCGAGGACACTGAAGCTTTCTTT. Protein translation: CASSPGGVEDTEAFF.